This passage covers 2 T cell receptor beta chains from one sample sequenced in a study of T cell responses to AZD1222 COVID-19 vaccine. Clones were read by immunoSEQ multiplex PCR, and TCRdb kept only the in-frame ones, dropping some. Of over 130,000 clones detected, roughly 89% appear once; the ten largest clones hold approximately 4.7%. This specimen consisted of peripheral blood, obtained on day 0 of AZD1222 vaccination. These receptors all come from an adult in good health.

The chain couples TRBV5-1 to TRBJ2-7, with D perhaps matching TRBD1 (6 bases). CDR1 and CDR2 from the germline V gene are SGHRS and YFSETQ. V was pared by 4 bases and J by 0 bases, with 8 bases between. The CDR3 is made up of 13 amino acids. The CDR3 coding sequence is TGCGCCAGCAGCCGGACAGTCTCCTACGAGCAGTACTTC. Encoded protein: CASSRTVSYEQYF.

This clone was found once. One junction end does not reproduce the germline sequence, and a read error may be involved. This chain links TRBV7-7 with TRBJ2-7; 10 bases match TRBD2. The CDR3 is 15 amino acids. Germline lookup yields CDR1 SSHAT and CDR2 FNYEAQ (reference sequence). CDR3 nucleotides: TGTGCTAGCAGCTTGGCTAGCGGGAGCTCCTACGAGCAGTACTTC. Translated, it gives CASSLASGSSYEQYF.